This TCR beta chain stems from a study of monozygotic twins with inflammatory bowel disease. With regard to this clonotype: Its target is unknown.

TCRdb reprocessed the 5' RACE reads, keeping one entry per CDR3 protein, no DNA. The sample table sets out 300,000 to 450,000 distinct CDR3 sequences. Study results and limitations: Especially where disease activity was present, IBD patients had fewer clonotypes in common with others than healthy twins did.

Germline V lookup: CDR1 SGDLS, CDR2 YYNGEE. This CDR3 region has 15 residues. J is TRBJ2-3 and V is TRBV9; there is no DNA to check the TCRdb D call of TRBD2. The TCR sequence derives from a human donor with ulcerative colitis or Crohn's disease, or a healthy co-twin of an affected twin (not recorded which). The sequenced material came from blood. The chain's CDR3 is CASGTSGADTDTQYF. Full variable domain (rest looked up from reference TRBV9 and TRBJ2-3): DSGVTQTPKHLITATGQRVTLRCSPRSGDLSVYWYQQSLDQGLQFLIQYYNGEERAKGNILERFSAQQFPDLHSELNLSSLELGDSALYFCASGTSGADTDTQYFGPGTRLTVL.